The TCR beta chain described here comes from a study of T cell changes during pregnancy in multiple sclerosis. Produced via immunoSEQ multiplex PCR; TCRdb's table is partial and in-frame only. The sample includes under 85,000 clones, just over 90% seen only once; the top ten take more than 1.4%. This CDR3 comprises 16 residues. Trimming at V came to 2 bases and at J to 0 bases, leaving 5 bases not matched to a gene. Germline CDR1 and CDR2: MGHRA and YSYEKL. This TCR was recovered from a female donor with multiple sclerosis, enrolled in a pregnancy study. The chain employs TRBV4-1 and TRBJ2-3; 7 positions agree with TRBD2. Source: peripheral blood, taken in the third trimester of pregnancy. In DNA form, the CDR3 reads TGCGCCAGCAGCCAATCCCTAGCGGAGAGCACAGATACGCAGTATTTT. Protein sequence: CASSQSLAESTDTQYF.